Only a few counts were recorded for the clone carrying this T cell receptor beta chain. These data belong to a study of T-cell reconstitution after alpha-beta-depleted transplantation in children. Preparation of the TCRbeta library was carried out with unique molecular identifiers. TCRdb reprocessed the PCR reads with MiXCR, giving one entry per CDR3 protein. Among 250,000 to 300,000 distinct CDR3 sequences listed, 10% were seen once. Germline V gives CDR1 ENHRY, CDR2 SYGVKD. The CDR3 loop spans 14 amino acids. V gave up 4 bases and J gave up 5 bases, with 15 bases separating them. The material was PBMCs, obtained before TCRalphabeta/CD19-depleted stem cell transplant. This receptor was obtained from a boy under two years old with acute myeloid leukemia, due to receive a stem cell transplant. The chain recombines TRBV10-3 with TRBJ2-7; the D gene could be TRBD1 or TRBD2 (5 bases each). CDR3 amino acids: CAISAPGWGNEQYF. The CDR3 DNA reads TGTGCCATCAGTGCCCCGGGATGGGGCAACGAGCAGTACTTC.